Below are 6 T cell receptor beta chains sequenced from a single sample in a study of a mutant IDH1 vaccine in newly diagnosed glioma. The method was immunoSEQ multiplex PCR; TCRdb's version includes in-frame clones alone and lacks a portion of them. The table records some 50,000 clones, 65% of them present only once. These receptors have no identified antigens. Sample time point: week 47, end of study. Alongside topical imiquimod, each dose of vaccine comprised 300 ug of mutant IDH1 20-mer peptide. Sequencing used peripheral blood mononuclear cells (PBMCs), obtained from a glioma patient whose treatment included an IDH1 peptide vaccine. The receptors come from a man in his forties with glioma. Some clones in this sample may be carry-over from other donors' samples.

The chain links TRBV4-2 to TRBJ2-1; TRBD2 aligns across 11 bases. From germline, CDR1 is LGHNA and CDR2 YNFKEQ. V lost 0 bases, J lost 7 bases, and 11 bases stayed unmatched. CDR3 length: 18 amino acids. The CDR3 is CASSQEDLRASGGNEQFF. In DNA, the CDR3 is TGTGCCAGCAGCCAAGAAGATCTTAGGGCTAGCGGGGGGAATGAGCAGTTCTTC.

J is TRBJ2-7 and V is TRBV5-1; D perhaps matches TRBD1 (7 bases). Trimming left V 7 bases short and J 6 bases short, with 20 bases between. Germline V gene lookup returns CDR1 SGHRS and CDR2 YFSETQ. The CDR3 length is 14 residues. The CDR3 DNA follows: TGCGCCAGCCGCGGGGCCGGGACAGCGACCGAGCAGTACTTC. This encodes CASRGAGTATEQYF.

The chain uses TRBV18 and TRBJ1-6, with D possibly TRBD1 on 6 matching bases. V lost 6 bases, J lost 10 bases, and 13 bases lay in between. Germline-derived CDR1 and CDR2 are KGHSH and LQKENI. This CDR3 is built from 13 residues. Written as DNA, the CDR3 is TGTGCCAGCTCCCTAAACAGGGACTCACCCCTCCACTTT. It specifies CASSLNRDSPLHF.

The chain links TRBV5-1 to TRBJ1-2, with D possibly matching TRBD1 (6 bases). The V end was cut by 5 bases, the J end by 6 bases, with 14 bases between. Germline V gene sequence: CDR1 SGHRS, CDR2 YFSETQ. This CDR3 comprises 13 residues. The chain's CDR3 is CASSRGGADGYTF. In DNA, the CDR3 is TGCGCCAGCAGTAGGGGGGGGGCAGATGGCTACACCTTC.

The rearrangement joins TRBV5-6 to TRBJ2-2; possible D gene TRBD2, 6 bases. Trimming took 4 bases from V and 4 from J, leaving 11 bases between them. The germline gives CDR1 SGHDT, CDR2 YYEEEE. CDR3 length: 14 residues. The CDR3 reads CASSEPGVTGELFF. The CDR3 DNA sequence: TGTGCCAGCAGCGAACCGGGAGTCACCGGGGAGCTGTTTTTT. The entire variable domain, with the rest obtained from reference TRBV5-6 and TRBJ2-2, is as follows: DAGVTQSPTHLIKTRGQQVTLRCSPKSGHDTVSWYQQALGQGPQFIFQYYEEEERQRGNFPDRFSGHQFPNYSSELNVNALLLGDSALYLCASSEPGVTGELFFGEGSRLTVL.

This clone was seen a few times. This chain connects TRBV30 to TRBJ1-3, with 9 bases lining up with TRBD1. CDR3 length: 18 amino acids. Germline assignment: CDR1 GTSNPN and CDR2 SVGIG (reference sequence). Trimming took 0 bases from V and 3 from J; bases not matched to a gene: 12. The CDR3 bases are TGTGCCTGGAGTGTTTTGGCACCGGGACAGGGTTATGGAAACACCATATATTTT. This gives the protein CAWSVLAPGQGYGNTIYF.